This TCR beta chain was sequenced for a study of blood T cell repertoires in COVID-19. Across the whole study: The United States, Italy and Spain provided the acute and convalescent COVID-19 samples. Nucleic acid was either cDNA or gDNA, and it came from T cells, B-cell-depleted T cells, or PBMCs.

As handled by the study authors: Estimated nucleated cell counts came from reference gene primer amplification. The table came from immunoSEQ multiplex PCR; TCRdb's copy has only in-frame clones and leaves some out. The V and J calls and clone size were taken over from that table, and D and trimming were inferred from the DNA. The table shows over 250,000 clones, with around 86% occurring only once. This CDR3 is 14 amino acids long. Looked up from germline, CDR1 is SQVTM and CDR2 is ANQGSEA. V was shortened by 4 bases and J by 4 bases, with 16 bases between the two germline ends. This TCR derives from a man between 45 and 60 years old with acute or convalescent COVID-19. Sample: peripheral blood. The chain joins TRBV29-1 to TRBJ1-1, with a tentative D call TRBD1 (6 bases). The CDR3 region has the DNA TGCAGCGTTGTTATGACCGCAGGGGCCACTGAAGCTTTCTTT. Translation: CSVVMTAGATEAFF.